This TCR beta chain was profiled in a study of siplizumab effects on memory and regulatory T cells. This CDR3 is 13 amino acids long. The V and J ends lost 8 bases and 4 bases respectively, with 12 bases between them. The germline gives CDR1 MDHEN, CDR2 SYDVKM. Measured with immunoSEQ multiplex PCR; TCRdb has only the in-frame clones, and not every one. The sample shows over 100,000 clones, about 93% of them seen only once. The chain joins TRBV28 to TRBJ1-5; TRBD1 is a possible D gene (5 bases). This TCR derives from a human donor in good health. Material for sequencing was CD4+ T cells sorted from blood. Written as DNA, the CDR3 is TGTGCCAGCGTATCGGGGCGGAATCAGCCCCAGCATTTT. Its translation: CASVSGRNQPQHF.